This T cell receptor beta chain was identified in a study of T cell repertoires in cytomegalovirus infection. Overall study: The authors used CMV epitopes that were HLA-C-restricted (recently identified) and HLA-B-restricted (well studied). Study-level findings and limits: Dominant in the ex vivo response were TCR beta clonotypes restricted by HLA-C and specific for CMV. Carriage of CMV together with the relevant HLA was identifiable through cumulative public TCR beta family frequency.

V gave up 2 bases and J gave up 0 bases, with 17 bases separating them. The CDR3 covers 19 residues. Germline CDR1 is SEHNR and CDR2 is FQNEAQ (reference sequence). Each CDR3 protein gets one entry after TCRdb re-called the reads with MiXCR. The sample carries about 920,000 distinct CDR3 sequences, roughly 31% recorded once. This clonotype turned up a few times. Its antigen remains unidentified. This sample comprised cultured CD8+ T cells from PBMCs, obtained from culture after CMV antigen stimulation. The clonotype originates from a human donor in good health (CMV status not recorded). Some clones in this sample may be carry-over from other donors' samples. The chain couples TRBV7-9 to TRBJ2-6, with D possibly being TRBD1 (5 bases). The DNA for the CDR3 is TGTGCCAGCAGCTTAACCTTTGGACACCCAACCTCTGGGGCCAACGTCCTGACTTTC. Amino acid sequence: CASSLTFGHPTSGANVLTF.